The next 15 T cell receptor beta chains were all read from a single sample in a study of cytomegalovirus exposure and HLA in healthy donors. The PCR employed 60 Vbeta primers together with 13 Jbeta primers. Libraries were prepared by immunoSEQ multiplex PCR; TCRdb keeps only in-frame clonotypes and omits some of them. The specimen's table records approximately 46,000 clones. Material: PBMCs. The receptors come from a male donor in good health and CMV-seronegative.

CDR3: CASSAGDQETQYF. The CDR3 DNA is TGTGCCAGCAGCGCAGGGGATCAAGAGACCCAGTACTTC. The chain uses TRBV7-9 and TRBJ2-5, with D possibly being TRBD1 (6 bases). Trimming removed 5 bases from V and 2 bases from J, with 9 bases in between. Germline CDR1 is SEHNR and CDR2 is FQNEAQ (reference sequence). The CDR3 consists of 13 residues.

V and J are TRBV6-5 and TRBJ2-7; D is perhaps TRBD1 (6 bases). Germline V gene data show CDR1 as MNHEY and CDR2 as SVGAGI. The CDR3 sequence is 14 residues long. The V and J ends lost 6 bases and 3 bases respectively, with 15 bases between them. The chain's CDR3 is CASRQTNRDYEQYF. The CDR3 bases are TGTGCCAGCAGACAGACGAACAGGGACTACGAGCAGTACTTC.

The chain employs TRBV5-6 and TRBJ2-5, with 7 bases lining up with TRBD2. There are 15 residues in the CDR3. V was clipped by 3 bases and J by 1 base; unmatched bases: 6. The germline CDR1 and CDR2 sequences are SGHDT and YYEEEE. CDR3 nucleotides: TGTGCCAGCAGCTCGGAAGCGGGGATCCAAGAGACCCAGTACTTC. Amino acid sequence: CASSSEAGIQETQYF.

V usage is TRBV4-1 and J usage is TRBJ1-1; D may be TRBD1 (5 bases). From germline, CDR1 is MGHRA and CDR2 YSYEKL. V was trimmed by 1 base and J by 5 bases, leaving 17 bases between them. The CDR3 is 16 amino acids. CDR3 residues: CASSQGVRGLWTEAFF. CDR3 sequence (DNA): TGCGCCAGCAGCCAAGGGGTCCGGGGGTTGTGGACTGAAGCTTTCTTT.

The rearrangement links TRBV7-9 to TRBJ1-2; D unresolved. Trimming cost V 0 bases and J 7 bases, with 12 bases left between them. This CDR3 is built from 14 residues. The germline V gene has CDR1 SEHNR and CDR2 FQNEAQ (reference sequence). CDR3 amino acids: CASSLAEERGGYTF. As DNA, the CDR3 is TGTGCCAGCAGCTTAGCGGAAGAGCGGGGTGGCTACACCTTC.

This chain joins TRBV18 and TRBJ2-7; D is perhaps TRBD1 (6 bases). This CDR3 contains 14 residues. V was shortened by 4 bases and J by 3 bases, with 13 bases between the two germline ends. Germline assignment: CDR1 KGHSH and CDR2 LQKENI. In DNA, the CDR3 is TGTGCCAGCTCACGTCGGGACACGAGCTACGAGCAGTACTTC. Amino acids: CASSRRDTSYEQYF.

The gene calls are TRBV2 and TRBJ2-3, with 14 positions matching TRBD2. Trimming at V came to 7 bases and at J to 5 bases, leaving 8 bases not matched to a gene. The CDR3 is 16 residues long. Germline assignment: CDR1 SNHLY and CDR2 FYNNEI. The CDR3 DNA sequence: TGTGCCAGCACGGCGTTGACTAGCGGGGGGGGAGATACGCAGTATTTT. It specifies CASTALTSGGGDTQYF.

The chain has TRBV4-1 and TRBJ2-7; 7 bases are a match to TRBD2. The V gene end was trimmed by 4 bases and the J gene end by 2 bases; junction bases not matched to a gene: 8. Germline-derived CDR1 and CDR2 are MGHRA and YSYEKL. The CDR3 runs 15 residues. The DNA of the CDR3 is TGCGCCAGCAGCCCCACCCGAGGGAGGGCCTACGAGCAGTACTTC. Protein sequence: CASSPTRGRAYEQYF.

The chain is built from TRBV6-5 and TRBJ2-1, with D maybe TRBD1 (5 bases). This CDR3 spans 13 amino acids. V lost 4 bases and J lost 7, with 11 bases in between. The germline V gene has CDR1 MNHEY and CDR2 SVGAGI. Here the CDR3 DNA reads TGTGCCAGCAGTTTGCCCAGGGCAAATGAGCAGTTCTTC. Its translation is CASSLPRANEQFF.

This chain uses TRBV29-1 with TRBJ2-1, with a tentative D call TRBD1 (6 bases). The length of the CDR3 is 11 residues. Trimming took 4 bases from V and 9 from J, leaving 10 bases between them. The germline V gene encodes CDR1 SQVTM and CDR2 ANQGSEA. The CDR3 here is CSVGGLGEQFF. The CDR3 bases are TGCAGCGTTGGGGGGCTTGGTGAGCAGTTCTTC.

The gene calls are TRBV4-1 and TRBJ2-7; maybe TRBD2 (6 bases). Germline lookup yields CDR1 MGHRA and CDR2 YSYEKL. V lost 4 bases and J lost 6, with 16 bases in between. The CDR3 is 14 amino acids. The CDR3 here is CASSPWRRDGEQYF. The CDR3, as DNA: TGCGCCAGCAGCCCATGGAGGCGGGACGGCGAGCAGTACTTC.

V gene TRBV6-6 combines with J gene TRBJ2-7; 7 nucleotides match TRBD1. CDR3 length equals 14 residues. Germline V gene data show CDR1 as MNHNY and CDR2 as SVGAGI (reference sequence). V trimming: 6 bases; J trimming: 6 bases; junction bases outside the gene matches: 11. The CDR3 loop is CASSTDRTRAEQYF. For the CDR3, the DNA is TGTGCCAGCAGCACGGACAGGACAAGGGCCGAGCAGTACTTC.

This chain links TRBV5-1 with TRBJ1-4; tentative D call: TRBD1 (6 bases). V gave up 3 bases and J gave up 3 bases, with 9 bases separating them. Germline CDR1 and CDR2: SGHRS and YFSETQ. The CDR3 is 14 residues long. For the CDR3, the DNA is TGCGCCAGCAGCTCGGGACACCCTAATGAAAAACTGTTTTTT. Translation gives CASSSGHPNEKLFF.

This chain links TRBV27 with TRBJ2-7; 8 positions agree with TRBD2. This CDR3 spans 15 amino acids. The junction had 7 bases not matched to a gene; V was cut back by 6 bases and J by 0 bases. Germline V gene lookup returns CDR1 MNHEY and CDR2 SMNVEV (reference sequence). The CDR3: CASRLGGVSSYEQYF. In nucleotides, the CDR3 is TGTGCCAGCAGACTCGGGGGGGTTAGCTCCTACGAGCAGTACTTC.

DNA of the CDR3: TGTGCCAGTAGTGGCGGACTCGAGGTCGAGACCCAGTACTTC. This gives the protein CASSGGLEVETQYF. The genes are TRBV19 and TRBJ2-5; a weak D match, TRBD2 (5 bases). The CDR3 runs 14 residues. Trimming took off 5 bases at V and 5 bases at J, with 15 bases between the two ends. Germline loops: CDR1 LNHDA, CDR2 SQIVND (reference sequence).